Listed below are T cell receptor beta chains from one sample, sequenced in a study of Graves' ophthalmopathy and Graves' hyperthyroidism. TCRdb itself ran the multiplex PCR reads through MiXCR, one entry per CDR3 protein. Of roughly 600,000 distinct CDR3 sequences listed, just under 40% were seen once; the top ten hold less than 4.5%. Material: peripheral blood or thyroid tissue (not recorded which). These receptor sequences come from an adult man with Graves' hyperthyroidism. Each CDR3 is given without its conserved first and last residue. Each record gives: V gene, J gene, CDR3 protein.

>TRBV5-1|TRBJ1-5
ASSLDGMGNQPQH
>TRBV2|TRBJ2-2
ASSNSGRAGELF
>TRBV29-1|TRBJ1-2
SVLDRDSYGYT
>TRBV9|TRBJ1-1
ASSPAAEAL
>TRBV9|TRBJ2-7
ASSVGRGGDTGEQY
>TRBV7-9|TRBJ2-1
ASSSDHYNEQF
>TRBV29-1|TRBJ2-7
SVKASGSGYEQY
>TRBV7-8|TRBJ1-1
ASSSGQGMNTEAF
>TRBV7-2|TRBJ1-5
ASSLPGTKPQH
>TRBV15|TRBJ1-5
ATSRDHRGRARNQPQH
>TRBV7-3|TRBJ2-5
ASSLARGHETQY
>TRBV12-3/TRBV12-4|TRBJ1-6
ASSSGGSSYNSPLH
>TRBV5-1|TRBJ2-5
ASSGPTGKETQY
>TRBV7-2|TRBJ2-7
ASSAQPGQVPYEQY
>TRBV2|TRBJ2-7
ASSSPHDRRFSYEQY
>TRBV29-1|TRBJ1-3
SARTGMNTIY
>TRBV6-5|TRBJ1-3
ASRQSAGNTIY
>TRBV12-3/TRBV12-4|TRBJ1-2
ASSAWTGTNYGYT
>TRBV7-3|-
ASSLVAGINNEQF
>TRBV24-1|TRBJ2-7
ATSDRDHYEQY
>TRBV7-9|TRBJ2-6
ASSLTGEDTEA
>TRBV20-1|TRBJ1-6
SARADIRGSPLH
>TRBV2|TRBJ2-1
ASSTRDRLYNEQF
>TRBV12-3/TRBV12-4|TRBJ2-7
ASSFLLAGPSYEQY
>TRBV9|TRBJ2-7
ASSVTPRERKY
>TRBV7-9|TRBJ1-1
ASSPHGVPNTEAF
>TRBV24-1|TRBJ2-2
ATSGWDRGKENEQF
>TRBV19|TRBJ1-5
ATLQGDNQPQH
>TRBV2|TRBJ1-6
ASRDSLNSPLH
>TRBV25-1|TRBJ1-2
ASSDLGGRTHGYT
>TRBV10-3|TRBJ1-1
AISEGAGTVAF
>TRBV12-3/TRBV12-4|TRBJ2-7
ASSSNSGAHEQY
>TRBV29-1|TRBJ2-6
SVGTGANVLT
>TRBV20-1|TRBJ1-5
SAISRDRGYQPQH
>TRBV7-8|TRBJ1-4
ASSLNDRWQDEKLF
>TRBV2|TRBJ2-7
ATSEGRPYEQYFGPHYERY
>TRBV10-3|TRBJ2-7
ATQRVAGDNSYEQY
>TRBV10-3|TRBJ2-7
ATSEGLAGDEQY
>TRBV29-1|TRBJ2-5
SVDKGETQY
>TRBV20-1|TRBJ2-3
SAEEGRAADTQY
>TRBV20-1|TRBJ1-4
SARDLTGVEKLF
>TRBV2|TRBJ1-2
ASSGGRDSGWGYT
>TRBV28|TRBJ2-7
ASSLRQGADEQY